The next 23 T cell receptor beta chains were all read from a single sample in a study of blood T cell repertoires in COVID-19. This table comes from immunoSEQ multiplex PCR, and its TCRdb copy is limited to in-frame clones, with some not included. The sample contains 320,000 or so clones, about 87% of which appear only once. Input material: PBMCs or T cells enriched from blood (not recorded which). The receptors were sampled from a young man who had recovered from COVID-19.

V is TRBV19 and J is TRBJ2-4; D remains ambiguous. Germline-derived CDR1 and CDR2 are LNHDA and SQIVND (reference sequence). V was cut by 1 base and J by 0 bases, with 13 bases left in between. This CDR3 contains 17 residues. The chain's CDR3 is CASSIAEEILAKNIQYF. CDR3 DNA sequence: TGTGCCAGTAGTATAGCCGAGGAAATCCTAGCCAAAAACATTCAGTACTTC.

V usage is TRBV5-1 and J usage is TRBJ1-2; 7 nucleotides match TRBD1. This CDR3 is 15 amino acids long. V shed 5 bases and J 3 bases; nucleotides not matched to a gene: 10. Germline V gene sequence: CDR1 SGHRS, CDR2 YFSETQ. The CDR3 loop is CASSRDRATYYGYTF. DNA of the CDR3: TGCGCCAGCAGTCGAGACAGGGCTACATACTATGGCTACACCTTC.

The V gene is TRBV18, the J gene TRBJ2-1, with unresolved D. CDR3 length: 13 amino acids. Trimming removed 3 bases from V and 5 bases from J, with 8 bases in between. Germline V gene sequence: CDR1 KGHSH, CDR2 LQKENI. CDR3 nucleotides: TGTGCCAGCTCACCGGGCGAAAACAATGAGCAGTTCTTC. It is translated as CASSPGENNEQFF.

This chain connects TRBV28 to TRBJ2-3; no firm D call. CDR3 length: 13 residues. Per germline, CDR1 MDHEN and CDR2 SYDVKM. Between the trimmed V and J ends, which lost 1 base and 3 bases, there was a span of 5 bases. The CDR3 protein is CASSLFGTDTQYF. The CDR3 DNA reads TGTGCCAGCAGTTTATTCGGGACAGATACGCAGTATTTT.

V and J are TRBV4-2 and TRBJ2-1; 8 nucleotides line up with TRBD2. The CDR3 has 17 residues. Germline V gene data show CDR1 as LGHNA and CDR2 as YNFKEQ. Losses at the gene ends were 0 bases for V and 7 bases for J; bases not matched to a gene: 11. The CDR3 DNA sequence: TGTGCCAGCAGCCAAGATTCGTCGGGGGGGCCCGGGAATGAGCAGTTCTTC. Amino acid sequence: CASSQDSSGGPGNEQFF.

The chain links TRBV5-1 to TRBJ1-1, with TRBD1 matching 12 bases. J was trimmed by 1 base and V by 4 bases; bases with no gene match: 8. Germline V gene lookup returns CDR1 SGHRS and CDR2 YFSETQ. This CDR3 spans 17 amino acids. Written as DNA, the CDR3 is TGCGCCAGCAGCACGTGGGGACAGGGGGCCGGGAACACTGAAGCTTTCTTT. Translated, it gives CASSTWGQGAGNTEAFF.

This sequence joins TRBV5-8 and TRBJ1-5; 10 positions agree with TRBD1. Per the germline V gene, CDR1 is SGHTS and CDR2 is YDEGEE. This CDR3 is built from 15 residues. After removal of 4 bases from V and 6 bases from J, the junction contained 7 bases not matched to a gene. The CDR3 DNA reads as TGTGCCAGCAGCGAGGGACAGGGGTTTAGTCAGCCCCAGCATTTT. It is translated as CASSEGQGFSQPQHF.

The CDR3 region is CASSLAGGPYEQFF. The CDR3 DNA is TGCGCCAGCAGCTTGGCGGGGGGGCCCTATGAGCAGTTCTTC. The chain uses TRBV5-1 and TRBJ2-1; 8 nucleotides match TRBD2. The CDR3 runs 14 residues. After removal of 0 bases from V and 8 bases from J, the junction contained 4 bases not matched to a gene. The germline V gene has CDR1 SGHRS and CDR2 YFSETQ.

The chain joins TRBV6-5 to TRBJ2-5; a weak D match, TRBD2 (6 bases). CDR1 is MNHEY, CDR2 SVGAGI, per germline. The V and J ends lost 7 bases and 2 bases respectively, with 14 bases between them. This CDR3 comprises 14 residues. The CDR3 here is CASTTRGSQETQYF. The CDR3 coding sequence is TGTGCCAGCACTACACGGGGGTCTCAAGAGACCCAGTACTTC.

The rearrangement joins TRBV18 to TRBJ1-3, with a possible D match to TRBD1 (5 bases). This CDR3 spans 15 amino acids. V lost 0 bases, J lost 2 bases, and 8 bases lay in between. Germline V lookup: CDR1 KGHSH, CDR2 LQKENI. The CDR3 bases are TGTGCCAGCTCACCACCGGGCAGGGCTGGAAACACCATATATTTT. This translates into CASSPPGRAGNTIYF.

The chain links TRBV7-9 to TRBJ1-4, with D unresolved. The CDR3 extends over 15 amino acids. The germline V and J ends were trimmed by 1 base and 4 bases, with 10 bases remaining between them. CDR1 and CDR2 from the germline V gene are SEHNR and FQNEAQ (reference sequence). The CDR3, as DNA: TGTGCCAGCAGCTTAGGCGGCGGAAATAATGAAAAACTGTTTTTT. This sequence encodes CASSLGGGNNEKLFF.

This clone was recorded only once. This rearrangement joins TRBV18 to TRBJ1-3; D is unclear. The germline V and J ends were trimmed by 4 bases and 0 bases, with 13 bases remaining between them. CDR1 is KGHSH and CDR2 is LQKENI in the germline V gene. The CDR3 extends over 16 amino acids. The CDR3 DNA reads TGTGCCAGCTCACTGGTGTCAGGAAACTCTGGAAACACCATATATTTT. Its protein is CASSLVSGNSGNTIYF.

The chain recombines TRBV5-4 with TRBJ2-5, with D possibly matching TRBD2 (7 bases). The V gene's germline CDR1 is SGHNT and CDR2 YYREEE (reference sequence). The CDR3 has 17 residues. Trimming shortened V by 0 bases and J by 5 bases, and 20 bases separated the two germline ends. The chain's CDR3 is CASSLVSGGPSSETQYF. CDR3 DNA sequence: TGTGCCAGCAGCTTGGTCTCGGGGGGCCCCTCTTCCGAGACCCAGTACTTC. Drawing the rest from reference TRBV5-4 and TRBJ2-5, the complete variable domain is ETGVTQSPTHLIKTRGQQVTLRCSSQSGHNTVSWYQQALGQGPQFIFQYYREEENGRGNFPPRFSGLQFPNYSSELNVNALELDDSALYLCASSLVSGGPSSETQYFGPGTRLLVL.

V usage is TRBV7-6 and J usage is TRBJ2-7, with no clear D. Germline V gives CDR1 SGHVS, CDR2 FNYEAQ. The CDR3 contains 13 residues. With 5 bases removed from V and 2 bases from J, the gap between germline ends came to 10 bases. The CDR3 sequence: CASSPNSAYEQYF. DNA for the CDR3: TGTGCCAGCAGCCCCAATTCGGCCTACGAGCAGTACTTC. The full variable domain, its missing parts supplied by reference TRBV7-6 and TRBJ2-7, is GAGVSQSPRYKVTKRGQDVALRCDPISGHVSLYWYRQALGQGPEFLTYFNYEAQQDKSGLPNDRFSAERPEGSISTLTIQRTEQRDSAMYRCASSPNSAYEQYFGPGTRLTVT.

V usage is TRBV5-5 and J usage is TRBJ2-7; 11 nucleotides align to TRBD1. Germline CDR1 and CDR2: SGHKS and YYEKEE (reference sequence). The junction had 6 bases not matched to a gene; V was cut back by 4 bases and J by 3 bases. CDR3 length: 15 amino acids. The CDR3: CASSQDRGPFYEQYF. The DNA for the CDR3 is TGTGCCAGCAGCCAGGACAGGGGGCCGTTCTACGAGCAGTACTTC.

CDR3 residues: CASSLGGGATGELFF. CDR3 in DNA: TGTGCCAGCAGCTTAGGCGGGGGGGCCACCGGGGAGCTGTTTTTT. This sequence joins TRBV11-2 and TRBJ2-2, with TRBD2 matching 9 bases. Germline V CDR1 and CDR2: SGHAT, FQNNGV. V shed 1 base, J shed 4 bases, and the junction held 1 base outside the gene matches. The CDR3 is made up of 15 amino acids.

The gene calls are TRBV6-1 and TRBJ1-1; 8 bases line up with TRBD1. CDR1 is MNHNS and CDR2 is SASEGT in the germline V gene. The trim removed 3 bases at V and 1 base at J, leaving 1 base unmatched. CDR3 length: 14 amino acids. CDR3 DNA: TGTGCCAGCAGTGACAGGGGGCGGAACACTGAAGCTTTCTTT. It yields the protein CASSDRGRNTEAFF.

This clone occurred many times. In DNA form, the CDR3 reads TGTGCCAGCAGTTTAAGGGCTCGGACAGTGTTTAATGAAAAACTGTTTTTT. Its translation: CASSLRARTVFNEKLFF. This sequence joins TRBV27 and TRBJ1-4; a weak D match, TRBD1 (6 bases). The V end lost 2 bases, the J end lost 4 bases, and 17 bases lay between the germline ends. The CDR3 contains 17 residues. Per the germline V gene, CDR1 is MNHEY and CDR2 is SMNVEV (reference sequence).

The chain employs TRBV10-3 and TRBJ1-5, with D tentatively TRBD1 (6 bases). The V end lost 6 bases, the J end lost 3 bases, and 9 bases lay between the germline ends. The V gene's germline CDR1 is ENHRY and CDR2 SYGVKD. This CDR3 has 13 residues. The CDR3 coding sequence is TGTGCCATCAGACAGGGCTTCAATCAGCCCCAGCATTTT. Translation: CAIRQGFNQPQHF.

In its sample, this clone was seen a few times. V gene TRBV6-5 combines with J gene TRBJ2-1; 10 nucleotides agree with TRBD2. Germline loops: CDR1 MNHEY, CDR2 SVGAGI. V shed 6 bases, J shed 9 bases, and the junction held 11 bases outside the gene matches. The CDR3 covers 15 residues. The CDR3 loop is CASRLTSGAGGEQFF. The CDR3 DNA reads TGTGCCAGCAGGCTCACTAGCGGGGCGGGGGGTGAGCAGTTCTTC.

The chain employs TRBV3-1 (or the pseudogene TRBV3-2) and TRBJ1-6; D ambiguous. Between the trimmed V and J ends, which lost 1 base and 7 bases, there was a span of 8 bases. Germline CDR1 and CDR2: LGHDT and YNNKEL (reference sequence). The CDR3 is 14 amino acids. The CDR3, as DNA: TGTGCCAGCAGCCAAGCTCAGTCAAATTCACCCCTCCACTTT. Translated, it gives CASSQAQSNSPLHF.

The rearrangement joins TRBV2 to TRBJ1-6, with a weak D call TRBD1 (6 bases). V was pared by 3 bases and J by 3 bases, with 9 bases between. This CDR3 spans 15 amino acids. CDR1 is SNHLY and CDR2 is FYNNEI in the germline V gene. The CDR3 here is CASSEGHHYNSPLHF. CDR3 bases: TGTGCCAGCAGTGAGGGACACCACTATAATTCACCCCTCCACTTT. The full variable domain, completed using reference TRBV2 and TRBJ1-6, is EPEVTQTPSHQVTQMGQEVILRCVPISNHLYFYWYRQILGQKVEFLVSFYNNEISEKSEIFDDQFSVERPDGSNFTLKIRSTKLEDSAMYFCASSEGHHYNSPLHFGNGTRLTVT.

The CDR3 sequence: CASSLTGYGNQPQHF. The CDR3 DNA reads as TGTGCCAGCAGCTTAACAGGGTATGGTAATCAGCCCCAGCATTTT. The genes are TRBV28 and TRBJ1-5; weak D call: TRBD1 (6 bases). The germline V gene has CDR1 MDHEN and CDR2 SYDVKM. The V end lost 6 bases, the J end lost 4 bases, and 16 bases lay between the germline ends. This CDR3 comprises 15 residues. The full variable domain, with the rest looked up from reference TRBV28 and TRBJ1-5, is DVKVTQSSRYLVKRTGEKVFLECVQDMDHENMFWYRQDPGLGLRLIYFSYDVKMKEKGDIPEGYSVSREKKERFSLILESASTNQTSMYLCASSLTGYGNQPQHFGDGTRLSIL.